This note documents a single T cell receptor beta chain sequence. The antigen is unknown. This entry comes from a study of T cells after yellow fever vaccination. Whole-study findings and limits: There was a possibility that FACS-sorted repertoires contained abundant clonotypes contaminating from the bulk population. Boosting was followed by the reappearance of most primary-vaccination clones (about 96% CD4, about 89% CD8). CD4 and CD8 compartments shared a small share of clonotypes, likely from convergent recombination.

TCRdb itself ran the 5' RACE reads through MiXCR, one entry per CDR3 protein. The data hold hundreds of thousands of distinct CDR3 sequences, with around 4.9% observed a single time. Germline V gives CDR1 SEHNR, CDR2 FQNEAQ (reference sequence). The V gene lost 0 bases and the J gene lost 3 bases, with 8 bases spanning the gap. The CDR3 loop spans 14 amino acids. The genes are TRBV7-9 and TRBJ1-2; D is unclear. The sequences come from CD4+ T cells sorted from PBMCs, collected on the day of the yellow fever booster vaccination. The origin of this receptor is a young man who received the YFV17D yellow fever vaccine. The CDR3 here is CASSLARGDYGYTF. The CDR3 DNA follows: TGTGCCAGCAGCTTAGCCCGGGGAGACTATGGCTACACCTTC.